This passage covers 25 T cell receptor beta chains from one sample sequenced in a study of human T cells and chemical hapten exposure. Time point specified: patch test 2, 6 weeks after DPC sensitization. Treatment: therapeutic diphenylcyclopropenone sensitization with weekly scalp DPC. TCRdb redid the calling of the RACE reads with MiXCR, one entry per CDR3 protein. Among about 40,000 distinct CDR3 sequences, around 3.2% were seen once, and the ten largest hold approximately 7.1%. The sample in question was whole blood, obtained in connection with sensitization to the hapten diphenylcyclopropenone (DPC). Receptors were obtained from a man aged 40-49 years with alopecia areata. Some clones in this sample may be carry-over from other donors' samples.

Many counts were recorded for this clonotype. V is TRBV20-1 and J is TRBJ2-2; 12 bases match TRBD2. V gave up 2 bases and J gave up 6 bases; unmatched junction bases: 7. CDR3 length: 16 amino acids. CDR1 is DFQATT, CDR2 SNEGSKA, per germline (reference sequence). CDR3 in DNA: TGCAGTGCTAGAACACTAGCGGGAGGAGCAGCCGGGGAGCTGTTTTTT. Protein: CSARTLAGGAAGELFF.

In its sample, this clonotype was seen a few times. The chain joins TRBV9 to TRBJ2-3; the D gene could be TRBD1 or TRBD2 (6 bases each). Germline lookup yields CDR1 SGDLS and CDR2 YYNGEE. The CDR3 is made up of 15 amino acids. V was trimmed by 3 bases and J by 0 bases, leaving 11 bases between them. CDR3 bases: TGTGCCAGCAGCGGGGGGCGGGAAAGCACAGATACGCAGTATTTT. Its protein product is CASSGGRESTDTQYF.

The table lists this clonotype with many counts. This chain joins TRBV7-9 and TRBJ1-1, with TRBD1 matching 7 bases. V shed 3 bases and J 3 bases; nucleotides not matched to a gene: 1. Germline V gives CDR1 SEHNR, CDR2 FQNEAQ (reference sequence). CDR3 size: 13 residues. The CDR3 DNA is TGTGCCAGCAGCTTTCAGGGGGACACTGAAGCTTTCTTT. The encoded protein is CASSFQGDTEAFF. The whole variable domain, filled in from reference TRBV7-9 and TRBJ1-1, reads DTGVSQNPRHKITKRGQNVTFRCDPISEHNRLYWYRQTLGQGPEFLTYFQNEAQLEKSRLLSDRFSAERPKGSFSTLEIQRTEQGDSAMYLCASSFQGDTEAFFGQGTRLTVV.

This clonotype was found once. The rearrangement uses TRBV20-1 and TRBJ2-1; possibly TRBD2 for D (5 bases). The CDR3 extends over 16 amino acids. In germline, CDR1 is DFQATT, CDR2 SNEGSKA (reference sequence). V lost 6 bases, J lost 3 bases, and 21 bases lay in between. The CDR3 bases are TGCAGTGCCGAACGATCTTGGACTCTGTTCTACAATGAGCAGTTCTTC. This translates into CSAERSWTLFYNEQFF.

For this clonotype: Being one base from a much bigger clone, this may be a read error. The chain couples TRBV28 to TRBJ2-7; unclear D gene. V was shortened by 4 bases and J by 4 bases, with 14 bases between the two germline ends. Germline V gives CDR1 MDHEN, CDR2 SYDVKM. There are 14 residues in the CDR3. The CDR3 is CASSSRWFIYEQYF. DNA of the CDR3: TGTGCCAGCAGTTCGCGATGGTTCATATACGAGCAGTACTTC. Full variable domain (outside the CDR3, taken from reference TRBV28 and TRBJ2-7): DVKVTQSSRYLVKRTGEKVFLECVQDMDHENMFWYRQDPGLGLRLIYFSYDVKMKEKGDIPEGYSVSREKKERFSLILESASTNQTSMYLCASSSRWFIYEQYFGPGTRLTVT.

This clonotype appeared many times. The chain has TRBV6-1 and TRBJ2-1; D may be TRBD1 (6 bases). The germline V gene has CDR1 MNHNS and CDR2 SASEGT. V shed 0 bases and J shed 3 bases, with 6 bases lying between them. CDR3 length equals 14 residues. CDR3 in DNA: TGTGCCAGCAGTGAAGCAGGGGGCTACAATGAGCAGTTCTTC. Translation gives CASSEAGGYNEQFF.

There are a few counts of this clonotype. This rearrangement joins TRBV10-1 to TRBJ2-1; D remains ambiguous. Germline V CDR1 and CDR2: WNHNN, SYGVQD (reference sequence). The CDR3 is 14 amino acids. V was clipped by 4 bases and J by 0 bases, with 7 bases between them. CDR3 bases: TGCGCCAGCAGTGGACCAGACTCCTACAATGAGCAGTTCTTC. It translates to CASSGPDSYNEQFF.

In this sample, this clonotype turned up many times. The J gene is TRBJ1-1, the V gene TRBV19; D gene uncertain. From germline, CDR1 is LNHDA and CDR2 SQIVND (reference sequence). V lost 7 bases, J lost 2 bases, and 5 bases lay in between. The CDR3 covers 11 residues. CDR3 DNA sequence: TGTGCCAGTACAGGAAACACTGAAGCTTTCTTT. This sequence encodes CASTGNTEAFF.

This clonotype has at least ten counts. V gene TRBV28 combines with J gene TRBJ2-1; D not resolved. Per the germline V gene, CDR1 is MDHEN and CDR2 is SYDVKM. V lost 6 bases and J 1 base, leaving 4 bases between the germline ends. The CDR3 spans 12 residues. CDR3 coding DNA: TGTGCCAGCAGGTCTTCCTACAATGAGCAGTTCTTC. Translating it yields CASRSSYNEQFF. The full variable domain, with the rest looked up from reference TRBV28 and TRBJ2-1, is DVKVTQSSRYLVKRTGEKVFLECVQDMDHENMFWYRQDPGLGLRLIYFSYDVKMKEKGDIPEGYSVSREKKERFSLILESASTNQTSMYLCASRSSYNEQFFGPGTRLTVL.

The table lists this clonotype with many counts. V usage is TRBV7-8 and J usage is TRBJ2-5; D uncertain. The V gene's germline CDR1 is SGHVS and CDR2 FQNEAQ. V was trimmed by 1 base and J by 5 bases, leaving 8 bases between them. This CDR3 comprises 13 residues. CDR3 residues: CASSLGRAETQYF. The CDR3 nucleotides read TGTGCCAGCAGCTTAGGAAGGGCGGAGACCCAGTACTTC.

This clonotype was counted a few times. The chain uses TRBV5-5 and TRBJ2-5; 8 bases fit TRBD2. Per germline, CDR1 SGHKS and CDR2 YYEKEE (reference sequence). Trimming at V came to 7 bases and at J to 2 bases, leaving 7 bases not matched to a gene. CDR3 size: 14 residues. Here the CDR3 reads CASGRGDIQETQYF. In nucleotides, the CDR3 is TGTGCCAGCGGGCGGGGGGACATACAAGAGACCCAGTACTTC.

This clonotype was seen repeatedly, ten times or more. The chain links TRBV5-1 to TRBJ2-7; D is perhaps TRBD2 (6 bases). Germline CDR1 reads SGHRS; CDR2 reads YFSETQ. Trimming shortened V by 0 bases and J by 2 bases, and 15 bases separated the two germline ends. The CDR3 is 16 amino acids. CDR3 in amino acids: CASSLEPGDHPYEQYF. Here the CDR3 DNA reads TGCGCCAGCAGCTTGGAGCCGGGGGACCATCCCTACGAGCAGTACTTC. Complete variable domain (other parts from reference TRBV5-1 and TRBJ2-7): KAGVTQTPRYLIKTRGQQVTLSCSPISGHRSVSWYQQTPGQGLQFLFEYFSETQRNKGNFPGRFSGRQFSNSRSEMNVSTLELGDSALYLCASSLEPGDHPYEQYFGPGTRLTVT.

This clonotype has ten or more counts. The chain recombines TRBV20-1 with TRBJ1-2, with D possibly being TRBD1 (5 bases). V gave up 0 bases and J gave up 6 bases, with 14 bases separating them. The V gene's germline CDR1 is DFQATT and CDR2 SNEGSKA (reference sequence). The CDR3 is 14 residues long. Here the CDR3 DNA reads TGCAGTGCTAGAGATTTCGCAGGGAGGGATGGCTACACCTTC. Amino acids: CSARDFAGRDGYTF.

The chain couples TRBV6-2 or TRBV6-3 to TRBJ1-1; TRBD1 agrees at 9 bases. CDR1 is MNHEY and CDR2 is SVGEGT in the germline V gene. The CDR3 spans 14 residues. With 8 bases clipped from V and 5 bases from J, the junction kept 9 bases outside the gene matches. CDR3 amino acids: CASWDRALGTEAFF. The CDR3 DNA is TGTGCCAGCTGGGACAGGGCACTGGGGACTGAAGCTTTCTTT.

This clonotype was found many times. The chain joins TRBV20-1 to TRBJ2-3; TRBD2 is a possible D gene (6 bases). V was trimmed by 6 bases and J by 6 bases, leaving 13 bases between them. The CDR3 has 12 amino acids. Germline CDR1 DFQATT, CDR2 SNEGSKA (reference sequence). As DNA, the CDR3 is TGCAGTGCATCGGGAGAAGCTGATACGCAGTATTTT. This gives the protein CSASGEADTQYF.

At least ten counts were recorded for this clonotype. The rearrangement joins TRBV20-1 to TRBJ2-2; a weak D match, TRBD1 (5 bases). Trimming removed 2 bases at V and 3 bases at J, with 16 bases between. The CDR3 is made up of 16 amino acids. The germline V gene has CDR1 DFQATT and CDR2 SNEGSKA (reference sequence). The CDR3 region is CSARKLGPSDTGELFF. CDR3 nucleotide sequence: TGCAGTGCTAGAAAACTGGGGCCTTCCGACACCGGGGAGCTGTTTTTT.

In its sample, this clonotype was seen many times. CDR3 sequence reads: CASSLQDSTDTQYF. The CDR3 region has the DNA TGCGCCAGCAGCTTGCAGGACAGCACAGATACGCAGTATTTT. This chain joins TRBV5-1 and TRBJ2-3; unclear D gene. Germline lookup yields CDR1 SGHRS and CDR2 YFSETQ. The CDR3 is made up of 14 amino acids. V was shortened by 1 base and J by 0 bases, with 6 bases between the two germline ends.

This clonotype has ten or more counts. The gene calls are TRBV20-1 and TRBJ2-7; maybe TRBD1 (6 bases). Looked up from germline, CDR1 is DFQATT and CDR2 is SNEGSKA (reference sequence). V lost 3 bases and J lost 0, with 12 bases in between. This CDR3 is built from 14 residues. CDR3 nucleotides: TGCAGTGCTAGTGGGACACTTAGCTCCTACGAGCAGTACTTC. It translates to CSASGTLSSYEQYF.

Many counts were recorded for this clonotype. V is TRBV7-9 and J is TRBJ2-3; D is perhaps TRBD1 or TRBD2 (5 bases each). Germline CDR1 is SEHNR and CDR2 is FQNEAQ (reference sequence). This CDR3 is built from 13 residues. V was shortened by 10 bases and J by 2 bases, with 13 bases between the two germline ends. CDR3 bases: TGTGCCATACGGGGCGGATTCACAGATACGCAGTATTTT. Translating gives CAIRGGFTDTQYF.

This clonotype came up many times. The rearrangement links TRBV30 to TRBJ2-1; no firm D call. Per the germline V gene, CDR1 is GTSNPN and CDR2 is SVGIG (reference sequence). CDR3 length: 15 residues. V lost 0 bases and J lost 8, with 17 bases in between. CDR3 coding DNA: TGTGCCTGGAGTGTAAGTTGGACGGGCGCGGATGAGCAGTTCTTC. It translates to CAWSVSWTGADEQFF.

This clonotype has ten or more counts. The rearrangement uses TRBV6-1 and TRBJ2-3, with a weak D call TRBD1 (5 bases). The CDR3 totals 15 residues. Germline V CDR1 and CDR2: MNHNS, SASEGT. Trimming removed 8 bases at V and 1 base at J, with 16 bases between. Here the CDR3 DNA reads TGTGCCAGCCTTGGCAGGGCGGCTCGCACAGATACGCAGTATTTT. This codes for CASLGRAARTDTQYF.

Ten or more counts support this clonotype. This chain joins TRBV20-1 and TRBJ2-7, with a weak D call TRBD1 (5 bases). Trimming took off 3 bases at V and 2 bases at J, with 11 bases between the two ends. Germline-derived CDR1 and CDR2 are DFQATT and SNEGSKA (reference sequence). There are 13 residues in the CDR3. DNA of the CDR3: TGCAGTGCTAGGGGGCGCGTAACCTACGAGCAGTACTTC. Translation gives CSARGRVTYEQYF.

This clonotype was found many times. The chain links TRBV7-9 to TRBJ2-4, with a possible D match to TRBD2 (6 bases). The CDR3 consists of 14 residues. V was trimmed by 5 bases and J by 8 bases, leaving 16 bases between them. CDR1 SEHNR and CDR2 FQNEAQ come from the germline V gene (reference sequence). For the CDR3, the DNA is TGTGCCAGCAGCATCCGGGTGGGAGGAGACATTCAGTACTTC. Translated: CASSIRVGGDIQYF.

The chain links TRBV5-6 to TRBJ2-5, with TRBD1 matching over 9 bases. V was pared by 2 bases and J by 5 bases, with 10 bases of the junction left unmatched. The CDR3 totals 16 residues. Germline V lookup: CDR1 SGHDT, CDR2 YYEEEE. The DNA for the CDR3 is TGTGCCAGCAGCTTAGGGGACAGGGTGCGAGGGGAGACCCAGTACTTC. It translates to CASSLGDRVRGETQYF.

This clonotype was found a few times. The chain carries TRBV15 and TRBJ2-7; 9 positions match TRBD2. Trimming cost V 3 bases and J 6 bases; bases outside gene matches: 12. This CDR3 has 16 residues. Looked up from germline, CDR1 is LNHNV and CDR2 is YYDKDF (reference sequence). Here the CDR3 DNA reads TGTGCCACCAGCAGGAGGGTCGGGACTAGCTCAGGCGAGCAGTACTTC. Encoded protein: CATSRRVGTSSGEQYF. The full variable domain, with the rest looked up from reference TRBV15 and TRBJ2-7, is DAMVIQNPRYQVTQFGKPVTLSCSQTLNHNVMYWYQQKSSQAPKLLFHYYDKDFNNEADTPDNFQSRRPNTSFCFLDIRSPGLGDTAMYLCATSRRVGTSSGEQYFGPGTRLTVT.